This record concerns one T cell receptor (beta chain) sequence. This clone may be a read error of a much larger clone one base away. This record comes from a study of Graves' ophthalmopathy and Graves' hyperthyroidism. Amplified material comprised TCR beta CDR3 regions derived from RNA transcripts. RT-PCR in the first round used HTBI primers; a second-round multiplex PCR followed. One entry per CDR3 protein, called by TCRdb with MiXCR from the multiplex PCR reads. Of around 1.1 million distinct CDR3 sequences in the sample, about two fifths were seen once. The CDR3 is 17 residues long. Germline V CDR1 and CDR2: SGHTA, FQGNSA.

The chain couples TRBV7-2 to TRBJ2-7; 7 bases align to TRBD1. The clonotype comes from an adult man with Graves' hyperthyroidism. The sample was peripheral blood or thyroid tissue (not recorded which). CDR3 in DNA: TGTGCCAGCAGCTTAGGCAGCGGCAGGGGGAAAACCTACGAGCAGCACTTC. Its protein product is CASSLGSGRGKTYEQHF. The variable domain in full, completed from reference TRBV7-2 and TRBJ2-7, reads GAGVSQSPSNKVTEKGKDVELRCDPISGHTALYWYRQSLGQGLEFLIYFQGNSAPDKSGLPSDRFSAERTGGSVSTLTIQRTQQEDSAVYLCASSLGSGRGKTYEQHFGPGTRLTVT.